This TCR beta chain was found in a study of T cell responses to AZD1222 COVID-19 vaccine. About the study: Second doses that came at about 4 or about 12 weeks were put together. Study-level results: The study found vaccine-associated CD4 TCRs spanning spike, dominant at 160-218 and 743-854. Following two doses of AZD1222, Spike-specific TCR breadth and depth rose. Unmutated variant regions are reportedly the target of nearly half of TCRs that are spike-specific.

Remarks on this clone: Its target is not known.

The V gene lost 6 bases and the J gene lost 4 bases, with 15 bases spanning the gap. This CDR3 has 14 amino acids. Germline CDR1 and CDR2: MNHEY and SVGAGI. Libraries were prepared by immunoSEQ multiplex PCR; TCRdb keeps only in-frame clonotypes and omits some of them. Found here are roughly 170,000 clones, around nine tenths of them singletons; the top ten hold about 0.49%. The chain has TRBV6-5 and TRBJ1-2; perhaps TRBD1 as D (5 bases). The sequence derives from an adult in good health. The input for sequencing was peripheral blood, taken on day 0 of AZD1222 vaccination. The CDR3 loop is CASSPEGPTYGYTF. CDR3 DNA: TGTGCCAGCAGCCCCGAGGGGCCCACCTATGGCTACACCTTC.